This is a list of T cell receptor beta chains from one sample in a study of technical replicates of blood from several donors. The protocol was immunoSEQ multiplex PCR, while the TCRdb copy is restricted to in-frame clones and leaves out a portion. Of about 70,000 clones detected, around 97% appear once; the ten largest clones hold approximately 0.2%. The sample taken for sequencing was T cells isolated from PBMCs. The receptors shown here come from a human donor in good health. Each CDR3 is given with its conserved first and last residue. Fields, in order: J gene, D gene, V gene, clone size, CDR3 DNA, CDR3 protein. A D gene is named only where the DNA matches it firmly. Where a row states a size, it is once, few, many or the class of an expanded clone; other rows omit it.

TRBJ2-7,TRBD1,TRBV4-1,-,TGCGCCAGCAGCCCTACCCGCCTCGGACAGGTTGATAAATCCGAGCAGTACTTC,CASSPTRLGQVDKSEQYF
TRBJ2-7,TRBD2,TRBV5-6,-,TGTGCCAGCAGCTTAATAGGAGAACTAGCGGGACTTTCCTACGAGCAGTACTTC,CASSLIGELAGLSYEQYF
TRBJ1-1,-,TRBV7-2,once,TGTGCCAGCAGCAGACAGACCGCAGACACTGAAGCTTTCTTT,CASSRQTADTEAFF
TRBJ1-1,TRBD1,TRBV2,once,TGTGCCAGCAGGGGCCGGACAGGGTTACCTTTTGAAGCTTTCTTT,CASRGRTGLPFEAFF
TRBJ2-1,-,TRBV29-1,-,TGCAGCGTTGGGCCCCCTCTAGCTTATTACAATGAGCAGTTCTTC,CSVGPPLAYYNEQFF
TRBJ1-4,TRBD1,TRBV6-5,-,TGTGCCGCCAGGGGGGCAACTAATGAAAAACTGTTTTTT,CAARGATNEKLFF
TRBJ1-5,-,TRBV6-1,-,TGTGCCAGCAGTGAATCCTCGCATTGGCCAGGTAGCAATCAGCCCCAGCATTTT,CASSESSHWPGSNQPQHF
TRBJ2-5,-,TRBV6-1,-,TGTGCCAGCAGTGTAAGCGGGTTAGAGACCCAGTACTTC,CASSVSGLETQYF
TRBJ2-7,-,TRBV7-9,-,TGTGCCAGCAGCTTAGGGCAGATCTACGAGCAGTACTTC,CASSLGQIYEQYF
TRBJ2-1,-,TRBV19,-,TGTGCCAGTAGTATAACCTCGCCGGGTGAGCAGTTCTTC,CASSITSPGEQFF
TRBJ2-2,TRBD2,TRBV7-9,-,TGTGCCAGCAGCCGTCTAGCGGAGGGGAGGACCGGGGAGCTGTTTTTT,CASSRLAEGRTGELFF
TRBJ2-1,TRBD1,TRBV28,once,TGTGCCGGTACAGGGGGCAATGAGCAGTTCTTC,CAGTGGNEQFF
TRBJ1-1,TRBD1,TRBV4-1,-,TGCGCCAGCAGCCAAGATTGGGTTTCGAACAGGGGGCTGGGTACTGAAGCTTTCTTT,CASSQDWVSNRGLGTEAFF
TRBJ1-3,-,TRBV4-1,-,TGCGCCAGCAGCCATCCGACCAGGGAATCTGGAAACACCATATATTTT,CASSHPTRESGNTIYF
TRBJ2-3,TRBD1,TRBV28,-,TGTGCCAGCAGCGAACGGACAGGGGGGCCAGATACGCAGTATTTT,CASSERTGGPDTQYF
TRBJ2-7,TRBD1,TRBV6-6,-,TGTGCCAGCAAACACAACAGGGGATCCTACGAGCAGTACTTC,CASKHNRGSYEQYF
TRBJ2-2,-,TRBV21-1,few,TGTGCCAGCAGCAACAAACACAGGGTTGGAACCGGGGAGCTGTTTTTT,CASSNKHRVGTGELFF
TRBJ2-1,-,TRBV20-1,-,TGCAGTGCTATGAGAGACAATGAGCAGTTCTTC,CSAMRDNEQFF
TRBJ1-2,-,TRBV7-2,-,TGTGCCAGCAGCCGCGGGACGGCTAACTATGGCTACACCTTC,CASSRGTANYGYTF
TRBJ1-5,-,TRBV28,-,TGTGCCAGCAGTTTCAGTGTGTGGCAGCCCCAGCATTTT,CASSFSVWQPQHF
TRBJ1-4,-,TRBV15,-,TGTGCCACCAGCAGCCCTATGGACAGTGTTAATGAAAAACTGTTTTTT,CATSSPMDSVNEKLFF
TRBJ1-3,TRBD1,TRBV5-1,-,TGCGCCAGCAGCCCAAGGACAGGCTCTGGAAACACCATATATTTT,CASSPRTGSGNTIYF
TRBJ1-1,-,TRBV7-9,-,TGTGCCAGCAGCTCAGAAGTGGCCCAGAACACTGAAGCTTTCTTT,CASSSEVAQNTEAFF
TRBJ2-3,TRBD2,TRBV5-4,-,TGTGCCAGCAGCACCCTCACTAGCGGGGGTTCCCCTGATACGCAGTATTTT,CASSTLTSGGSPDTQYF
TRBJ1-1,-,TRBV6-1,-,TGTGCCAGCAGTGAGTCCCCCCTTATTGAAGCTTTCTTT,CASSESPLIEAFF
TRBJ1-3,-,TRBV7-8,-,TGTGCCAGCAGCCCCGCTCCCACTCATCTCAACTCTGGAAACACCATATATTTT,CASSPAPTHLNSGNTIYF
TRBJ1-5,-,TRBV30,-,TGTGCCTGGAGGGGACAAATCAATCAGCCCCAGCATTTT,CAWRGQINQPQHF
TRBJ1-2,-,TRBV5-6,-,TGTGCCAGCAGCTTGTACGTGCAGGTTGCCTATGGCTACACCTTC,CASSLYVQVAYGYTF
TRBJ2-2,TRBD1,TRBV18,-,TGTGCCAGCTCACCTGACAGGGGACGCACGAACACCGGGGAGCTGTTTTTT,CASSPDRGRTNTGELFF
TRBJ2-1,-,TRBV18,-,TGTGCCAGCTCACCGAAGAAGGGGAATGAGCAGTTCTTC,CASSPKKGNEQFF
TRBJ1-2,-,TRBV11-2,-,TGTGCCAGCAGCCCAACGGACTCGGGTGGCTACACCTTC,CASSPTDSGGYTF
TRBJ2-7,-,TRBV30,-,TGTGCCTGGAGTGTACTGTCGGGGTTGTTGTCCTACGAGCAGTACTTC,CAWSVLSGLLSYEQYF
TRBJ1-1,-,TRBV5-6,-,TGTGCCAGCAGCTCTCCTTCTGAGGAAGGCAAAGCTTTCTTT,CASSSPSEEGKAFF
TRBJ2-5,-,TRBV28,-,TGTGCCAGCGGGCGAGAGACCCAGTACTTC,CASGRETQYF
TRBJ2-1,-,TRBV28,-,TGTGCCAGCAGAGAACCTCTACTAGCCCCCTCCTACAATGAGCAGTTCTTC,CASREPLLAPSYNEQFF
TRBJ2-7,TRBD2,TRBV27,-,TGTGCCAGCAGTTTCTCCCTAGCGGGCCTCTACGAGCAGTACTTC,CASSFSLAGLYEQYF
TRBJ1-5,TRBD1,TRBV6-4,-,TGTGCCAGAGGGGACAGGGTTGGCTTCGATCAGCCCCAGCATTTT,CARGDRVGFDQPQHF
TRBJ2-7,TRBD2,TRBV4-1,-,TGCGCCAGCAGCCCGGGACTAGCGGGAGCAGGGCGGACCTACGAGCAGTACTTC,CASSPGLAGAGRTYEQYF
TRBJ1-5,TRBD1,TRBV10-2,-,TGCGCCAGCAGTGTGGGACAGTGGGGCAATCAGCCCCAGCATTTT,CASSVGQWGNQPQHF
TRBJ2-5,TRBD1,TRBV7-9,-,TGTGCCAGCAGCTTCATTTATGGACAGGGGACGTGGGAGACCCAGTACTTC,CASSFIYGQGTWETQYF
TRBJ1-1,-,TRBV6-5,-,TGTGCCAGCAGGTCAGGGGTGGGGAACACTGAAGCTTTCTTT,CASRSGVGNTEAFF
TRBJ1-1,TRBD1,TRBV2,-,TGTGCCAGCAGTGAAGGGACAGGCACTGAAGCTTTCTTT,CASSEGTGTEAFF
TRBJ2-2,-,TRBV11-3,-,TGTGCCAGCAGCTTAGTAGGACTCTCCACCGGGGAGCTGTTTTTT,CASSLVGLSTGELFF
TRBJ2-5,-,TRBV5-1,-,TGCGCCAGCAGCTTGGCCTTAGGGGGGGGCAGGACCCAGTACTTC,CASSLALGGGRTQYF
TRBJ2-5,-,TRBV7-9,-,TGTGCCAGCAGCCGCCAACCGTCGGTGACCCAGTACTTC,CASSRQPSVTQYF